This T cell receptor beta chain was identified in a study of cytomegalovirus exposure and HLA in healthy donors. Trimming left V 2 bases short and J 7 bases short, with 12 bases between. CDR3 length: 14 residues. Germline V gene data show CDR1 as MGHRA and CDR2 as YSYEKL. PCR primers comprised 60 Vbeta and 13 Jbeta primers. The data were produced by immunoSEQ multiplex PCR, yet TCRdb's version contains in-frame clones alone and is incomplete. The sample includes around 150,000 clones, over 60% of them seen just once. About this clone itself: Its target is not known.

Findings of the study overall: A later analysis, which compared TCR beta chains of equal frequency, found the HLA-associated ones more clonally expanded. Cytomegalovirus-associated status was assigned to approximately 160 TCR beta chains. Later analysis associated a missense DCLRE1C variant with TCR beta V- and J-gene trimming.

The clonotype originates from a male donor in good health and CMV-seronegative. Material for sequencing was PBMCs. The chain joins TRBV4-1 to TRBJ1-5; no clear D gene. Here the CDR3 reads CASSQRGLYQPQHF. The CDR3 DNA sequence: TGCGCCAGCAGCCAACGGGGATTATACCAGCCCCAGCATTTT.